One T cell receptor (beta chain) is described in this entry. The antigen is unknown. CDR3 length equals 13 residues. Germline V lookup: CDR1 MGHRA, CDR2 YSYEKL. V was shortened by 0 bases and J by 3 bases, with 6 bases between the two germline ends. Produced via immunoSEQ multiplex PCR; TCRdb's table is partial and in-frame only. The sample consists of under 100,000 clones, approximately 83% of them appearing once. The sample originates from a study of OX40 agonist ivuxolimab in advanced cancers. Study context: People who had prior anti-PD-1, anti-PD-L1 or anti-CTLA-4 therapy could take part, and roughly 40% had some. Findings of the study overall: Relatively little clonal expansion, among the lowest observed, appeared in partial responders at 0.1-3.0 mg/kg.

J is TRBJ2-7 and V is TRBV4-1; possibly TRBD2 for D (5 bases). The input for sequencing was CD4+ or CD8+ T cells sorted from blood, taken in a trial of the OX40 agonist ivuxolimab. The source is an adult with an advanced solid tumor such as melanoma, head and neck, liver or kidney cancer. In DNA form, the CDR3 reads TGCGCCAGCAGCCAAGAGGGGAGCTACGAGCAGTACTTC. Encoded protein: CASSQEGSYEQYF.